The entry below describes one T cell receptor (beta chain). The J segment lost 5 bases and the V segment lost 9 bases, leaving 10 bases of the junction unmatched. The germline CDR1 and CDR2 sequences are SGHTA and FQGNSA. This CDR3 has 16 amino acids. These data come from a study of technical replicates of blood from a handful of donors. The data were produced by immunoSEQ multiplex PCR, yet TCRdb's version contains in-frame clones alone and is incomplete. The sample records tens of thousands of clones, 92% being singletons. The genes are TRBV7-2 and TRBJ2-3, with 14 bases fitting TRBD2. The clonotype originates from a human donor in good health. Some clones in this sample may be carry-over from other donors' samples. Sequencing input: PBMCs. The CDR3 DNA reads as TGTGCCAGTACCCCCCGACTAGCGGGAGGGGGAGATACGCAGTATTTT. Amino acid sequence: CASTPRLAGGGDTQYF.